These 8 T cell receptor beta chains came from one sample sequenced in a study of identical twins. TCRdb analysed the 5' RACE reads with MiXCR anew, one entry per CDR3 protein. The sample contains nearly 900,000 distinct CDR3 sequences, 10% to 15% of which appear only once. This sample also belongs to another study, concerning yellow fever vaccine responses in identical twins.

The sample comprised PBMCs. The source of these receptors is a woman under 30 in good health.

The chain joins TRBV28 to TRBJ2-1; TRBD1 aligns across 8 bases. This CDR3 has 15 amino acids. Germline trimming cut 5 bases from V and 2 bases from J; bases unmatched to any gene: 5. Germline V gene lookup returns CDR1 MDHEN and CDR2 SYDVKM. CDR3 nucleotide sequence: TGTGCCAGCAGTCAGGACAGGGAAACCTACAATGAGCAGTTCTTC. This sequence encodes CASSQDRETYNEQFF. The whole variable domain, remainder taken from reference TRBV28 and TRBJ2-1, is DVKVTQSSRYLVKRTGEKVFLECVQDMDHENMFWYRQDPGLGLRLIYFSYDVKMKEKGDIPEGYSVSREKKERFSLILESASTNQTSMYLCASSQDRETYNEQFFGPGTRLTVL.

This chain connects TRBV5-1 to TRBJ2-1; 11 positions agree with TRBD2. The CDR3 runs 15 residues. Germline V gene sequence: CDR1 SGHRS, CDR2 YFSETQ. The V segment lost 4 bases and the J segment 9 bases; nucleotides outside the gene matches: 9. The CDR3 DNA reads as TGCGCCAGCAGCCAAATAGCGGGGGGGTTATCTGAGCAGTTCTTC. Its protein is CASSQIAGGLSEQFF.

In this sample, this clonotype turned up many times. The chain couples TRBV5-1 to TRBJ2-1; 9 nucleotides match TRBD1. Germline V CDR1 and CDR2: SGHRS, YFSETQ. The CDR3 sequence is 14 residues long. Germline trimming cut 4 bases from V and 8 bases from J; bases unmatched to any gene: 7. Written as DNA, the CDR3 is TGCGCCAGCAGCCGGGACAGGGAAAGCGATGAGCAGTTCTTC. Residues: CASSRDRESDEQFF.

The table lists this clonotype with a few counts. This sequence joins TRBV18 and TRBJ1-1, with D perhaps matching TRBD1 (6 bases). The CDR3 has 14 residues. Germline loops: CDR1 KGHSH, CDR2 LQKENI. Deletions cut 1 base from V and 6 bases from J, with 12 bases between. This CDR3 reads CASSPQGVSAEAFF. In DNA form, the CDR3 reads TGTGCCAGCTCACCACAGGGGGTTAGCGCTGAAGCTTTCTTT.

The CDR3 sequence is CASSGRSAGSTDTQYF. The CDR3 DNA follows: TGTGCCAGCAGCGGACGATCGGCGGGTAGCACAGATACGCAGTATTTT. V is TRBV6-2 or TRBV6-3 and J is TRBJ2-3; D is perhaps TRBD2 (5 bases). Per the germline V gene, CDR1 is MNHEY and CDR2 is SVGEGT. V gave up 6 bases and J gave up 0 bases, with 16 bases separating them. The CDR3 spans 16 residues.

This clonotype was observed a handful of times. The V call is TRBV15, the J call TRBJ2-5; 8 bases fit TRBD1. The CDR3 is 16 amino acids. CDR1 LNHNV and CDR2 YYDKDF come from the germline V gene (reference sequence). J was trimmed by 4 bases and V by 5 bases; bases with no gene match: 12. The CDR3 loop reads CATSRGQGPLGETQYF. The CDR3 DNA is TGTGCCACCAGCCGAGGACAGGGCCCGCTAGGAGAGACCCAGTACTTC.

This clonotype was counted between two and nine times. This rearrangement joins TRBV7-3 to TRBJ2-1, with 8 bases matching TRBD2. Losses at the gene ends were 0 bases for V and 6 bases for J; bases not matched to a gene: 16. The CDR3 is made up of 19 amino acids. CDR1 and CDR2 (germline): SGHTA, FQGTGA. The DNA of the CDR3 is TGTGCCAGCAGCTTAACGGGGGGACTAGTGATGGGAGGGGGCAATGAGCAGTTCTTC. It specifies CASSLTGGLVMGGGNEQFF.

A word on this clonotype: At one end, the junction sequence differs from germline, possibly due to a read error. The chain couples TRBV7-2 to TRBJ1-5; no reliable D call. CDR1 is SGHTA and CDR2 is FQGNSA in the germline V gene. The CDR3 covers 17 residues. The CDR3: CASSLSPPDGRNQPEHF. CDR3 DNA sequence: TGTGCCAGCAGCTTAAGCCCCCCGGACGGCCGAAATCAGCCCGAGCATTTT.